One T cell receptor beta chain is described in this entry. The sample comes from a study of blood T cell repertoires in COVID-19. Study-wide background: COVID-19 samples, acute and convalescent, were from the United States, Italy and Spain.

The CDR3 sequence is 13 residues long. Trimming took 6 bases from V and 8 from J; bases not matched to a gene: 6. Germline CDR1 is LNHDA and CDR2 is SQIVND (reference sequence). As handled by the study authors: How many nucleated cells were present was estimated from reference gene primer amplification. Assay used: immunoSEQ multiplex PCR; TCRdb lists only in-frame clones, some missing. V and J calls and clone size are copied from that table; D and trimming were computed from the DNA. The table has fewer than 200,000 clones, around nine tenths seen once. This clonotype was sampled from a man aged 40-49 years with active or convalescent COVID-19. V and J are TRBV19 and TRBJ2-1; 8 bases are shared with TRBD1. What was sequenced was peripheral blood. The CDR3 region is CASRWTGIDEQFF. CDR3 bases: TGTGCCAGTAGGTGGACAGGGATAGATGAGCAGTTCTTC.